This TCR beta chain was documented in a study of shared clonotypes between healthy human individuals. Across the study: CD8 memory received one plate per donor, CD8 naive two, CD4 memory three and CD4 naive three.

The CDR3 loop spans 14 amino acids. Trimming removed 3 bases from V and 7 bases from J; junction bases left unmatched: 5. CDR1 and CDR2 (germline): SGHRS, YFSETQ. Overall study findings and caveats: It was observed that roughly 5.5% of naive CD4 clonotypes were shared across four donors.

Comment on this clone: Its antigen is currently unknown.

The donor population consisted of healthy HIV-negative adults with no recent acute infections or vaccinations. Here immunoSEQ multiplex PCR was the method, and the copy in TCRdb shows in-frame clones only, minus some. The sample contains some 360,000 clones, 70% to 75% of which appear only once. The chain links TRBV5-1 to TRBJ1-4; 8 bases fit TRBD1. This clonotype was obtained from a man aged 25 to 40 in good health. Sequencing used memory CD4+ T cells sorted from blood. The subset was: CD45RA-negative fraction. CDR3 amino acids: CASSSAGGLEKLFF. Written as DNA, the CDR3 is TGCGCCAGCAGCTCGGCAGGGGGCCTTGAAAAACTGTTTTTT.